Listed below are T cell receptor beta chains from one sample, sequenced in a study of OX40 agonist ivuxolimab in advanced cancers. This table comes from immunoSEQ multiplex PCR, and its TCRdb copy is limited to in-frame clones, with some not included. The profile shows 75,000 to 90,000 clones, approximately 87% of them singletons. The starting material was CD4+ or CD8+ T cells sorted from blood, obtained in a trial of the OX40 agonist ivuxolimab. All receptors come from an adult with an advanced solid tumor such as melanoma, head and neck, liver or kidney cancer. CDR3s include the opening cysteine and the closing phenylalanine or tryptophan. The D gene is left open where the match is weak. The size entry is marked missing in some rows and otherwise reads once, few, many or a size class.

CDR3 protein	CDR3 DNA	D gene	clone size	J gene	V gene
CASRGGKGSYNEQFF	TGTGCCAGTAGAGGGGGGAAAGGCTCCTACAATGAGCAGTTCTTC	NA	NA	TRBJ2-1	TRBV19
CASSSGQVNYGYTF	TGCGCCAGCAGCTCCGGACAGGTGAACTATGGCTACACCTTC	TRBD1	medium-sized	TRBJ1-2	TRBV5-1
CASSLGLWGNEQFF	TGTGCCAGCAGCTTAGGGTTGTGGGGCAATGAGCAGTTCTTC	NA	NA	TRBJ2-1	TRBV7-2
CASSGGQNQPQHF	TGTGCCAGCAGCGGAGGACAGAATCAGCCCCAGCATTTT	NA	NA	TRBJ1-5	TRBV21-1
CASSLALDAGYTF	TGTGCCAGCAGCTTAGCGTTGGATGCCGGCTACACCTTC	NA	NA	TRBJ1-2	TRBV7-2
CASSVGAAGGPFYEQYF	TGTGCCAGCAGCGTAGGGGCAGCGGGGGGACCCTTCTACGAGCAGTACTTC	TRBD2	NA	TRBJ2-7	TRBV7-3
CATSRGGQPQHF	TGTGCCACCAGCAGAGGAGGTCAGCCCCAGCATTTT	NA	NA	TRBJ1-5	TRBV15
CASGLGTGQETQYF	TGTGCCAGCGGATTAGGGACGGGGCAAGAGACCCAGTACTTC	NA	NA	TRBJ2-5	TRBV27
CAISPWGAGQPQHF	TGTGCCATCAGCCCTTGGGGGGCAGGTCAGCCCCAGCATTTT	NA	NA	TRBJ1-5	TRBV10-3
CASSQDRRAGYTF	TGCGCCAGCAGCCAAGATCGCAGGGCGGGCTACACCTTC	NA	NA	TRBJ1-2	TRBV4-1
CASSAGVLAKNIQYF	TGTGCCAGCAGCGCAGGGGTTTTAGCCAAAAACATTCAGTACTTC	NA	once	TRBJ2-4	TRBV7-9
CASVRQTSYEQYF	TGTGCCAGCGTGAGACAGACTTCATACGAGCAGTACTTC	NA	NA	TRBJ2-7	TRBV2
CASRGRGGLAPGGADTQYF	TGTGCCAGCAGGGGCCGGGGGGGACTAGCCCCGGGAGGGGCAGATACGCAGTATTTT	TRBD2	NA	TRBJ2-3	TRBV9
CASSALAGAGTDTQYF	TGTGCCAGCAGCGCACTAGCGGGGGCCGGCACAGATACGCAGTATTTT	TRBD2	NA	TRBJ2-3	TRBV7-3
CAISEGPTSGGPDTQYF	TGTGCCATCAGTGAGGGACCGACTAGCGGGGGACCAGATACGCAGTATTTT	TRBD2	once	TRBJ2-3	TRBV10-3
CASSQDLASYEQYF	TGTGCCAGCAGCCAGGACCTGGCCTCCTACGAGCAGTACTTC	NA	few	TRBJ2-7	TRBV5-6
CASSSQGYTEAFF	TGTGCCAGCAGCTCCCAAGGGTACACTGAAGCTTTCTTT	NA	NA	TRBJ1-1	TRBV7-2
CASSERAGGDNEQFF	TGTGCCAGCAGCGAGCGGGCAGGGGGAGACAATGAGCAGTTCTTC	NA	NA	TRBJ2-1	TRBV7-9
CASSPTGVTYEQYF	TGTGCCAGTAGTCCTACAGGGGTAACCTACGAGCAGTACTTC	TRBD1	NA	TRBJ2-7	TRBV19
CASSTPTGAYGYTF	TGTGCCAGTAGTACCCCGACAGGGGCCTATGGCTACACCTTC	TRBD1	NA	TRBJ1-2	TRBV19
CASSRDSRNGELFF	TGCGCCAGCAGCCGGGACAGTAGGAACGGGGAGCTGTTTTTT	TRBD1	NA	TRBJ2-2	TRBV5-1
CASSSGTGANSPLHF	TGTGCCAGCAGCAGCGGGACAGGGGCTAATTCACCCCTCCACTTT	TRBD1	few	TRBJ1-6	TRBV5-4
CASGETYNSPLHF	TGTGCCAGTGGGGAGACCTATAATTCACCCCTCCACTTT	NA	NA	TRBJ1-6	TRBV19
CASSGTGYSPLHF	TGTGCCAGCAGTGGGACAGGGTATTCACCCCTCCACTTT	TRBD1	NA	TRBJ1-6	TRBV6-6
CASSLMGTGEDTQYF	TGTGCCAGCAGCTTAATGGGGACAGGGGAGGATACGCAGTATTTT	TRBD1	NA	TRBJ2-3	TRBV7-3
CASSESLASSYEQYF	TGCGCCAGCAGTGAATCCCTAGCGAGCTCCTACGAGCAGTACTTC	NA	NA	TRBJ2-7	TRBV10-1
CASSYSRDTHNEQFF	TGTGCCAGCAGTTACAGCCGGGACACTCACAATGAGCAGTTCTTC	NA	NA	TRBJ2-1	TRBV6-5
CASSLARGGLYGYTF	TGTGCCAGCAGCTTAGCGCGGGGGGGACTCTATGGCTACACCTTC	NA	NA	TRBJ1-2	TRBV7-8
CASSPGTPAGNSPLHF	TGCGCCAGCAGCCCCGGGACCCCCGCGGGGAATTCACCCCTCCACTTT	NA	NA	TRBJ1-6	TRBV4-1
CASSIQTGSLPGNTIYF	TGCGCCAGCAGCATCCAAACCGGGTCGCTGCCTGGAAACACCATATATTTT	NA	few	TRBJ1-3	TRBV5-1
CAWSVRATNEKLFF	TGTGCCTGGAGTGTACGTGCAACTAATGAAAAACTGTTTTTT	NA	NA	TRBJ1-4	TRBV30
CASSLDGGANTGELFF	TGTGCCAGCAGCTTAGATGGGGGAGCGAACACCGGGGAGCTGTTTTTT	NA	NA	TRBJ2-2	TRBV11-2
CASSLAGGNTIYF	TGTGCCAGCAGCTTAGCGGGGGGAAACACCATATATTTT	NA	NA	TRBJ1-3	TRBV11-2
CASSPLQGDTQYF	TGTGCCAGCAGCCCCCTACAGGGAGATACGCAGTATTTT	NA	NA	TRBJ2-3	TRBV28
CASSRTANYGYTF	TGTGCCAGCAGCCGGACGGCGAACTATGGCTACACCTTC	NA	NA	TRBJ1-2	TRBV5-4
CASSDRRRDGELFF	TGTGCCAGCAGTGATCGTAGGCGGGACGGGGAGCTGTTTTTT	NA	NA	TRBJ2-2	TRBV2
CASSIDRGETQYF	TGTGCCAGTAGTATAGATAGGGGGGAGACCCAGTACTTC	NA	NA	TRBJ2-5	TRBV19
CASSPVSPPDEQYF	TGTGCCAGCAGTCCGGTCAGCCCCCCGGACGAGCAGTACTTC	NA	NA	TRBJ2-7	TRBV25-1
CASSRSLSSSGNTIYF	TGTGCCAGCAGTCGCAGCCTTTCTAGCTCTGGAAACACCATATATTTT	NA	few	TRBJ1-3	TRBV27
CASRMGGPNTEAFF	TGTGCCAGCAGGATGGGGGGGCCGAACACTGAAGCTTTCTTT	NA	NA	TRBJ1-1	TRBV2
CASSLPGGNTGELFF	TGCGCCAGCAGCTTGCCAGGGGGCAACACCGGGGAGCTGTTTTTT	TRBD1	NA	TRBJ2-2	TRBV5-1
CASSRDNMNTGELFF	TGTGCCAGTAGTAGAGATAACATGAACACCGGGGAGCTGTTTTTT	NA	once	TRBJ2-2	TRBV19
CASSEIDEQYF	TGTGCCAGCAGTGAAATCGACGAGCAGTACTTC	NA	NA	TRBJ2-7	TRBV2
CASRQELATEAFF	TGTGCCAGCAGACAGGAGCTGGCGACTGAAGCTTTCTTT	NA	NA	TRBJ1-1	TRBV7-2
CASSSRGQETQYF	TGTGCCAGCAGCTCCAGGGGCCAAGAGACCCAGTACTTC	NA	NA	TRBJ2-5	TRBV7-9
CASSLAFRQGSAGNTIYF	TGTGCCAGCAGCTTAGCCTTCCGACAAGGATCGGCTGGAAACACCATATATTTT	NA	once	TRBJ1-3	TRBV7-2
CASSPLAGASTDTQYF	TGTGCCAGCAGCCCATTAGCGGGTGCTAGCACAGATACGCAGTATTTT	TRBD2	NA	TRBJ2-3	TRBV7-2
CVSGGPLDSGNTIYF	TGTGTGAGCGGAGGGCCCCTGGACTCTGGAAACACCATATATTTT	NA	NA	TRBJ1-3	TRBV6-1
CASRGQLNYGYTF	TGTGCCAGCAGGGGACAGTTGAACTATGGCTACACCTTC	TRBD1	NA	TRBJ1-2	TRBV2
CASSLRRSLGNTEAFF	TGTGCCAGCAGCTTGAGGAGGAGTCTGGGGAACACTGAAGCTTTCTTT	NA	NA	TRBJ1-1	TRBV5-6
CASSALREREQYF	TGTGCCAGCAGCGCCCTGAGGGAGAGAGAGCAGTACTTC	NA	few	TRBJ2-7	TRBV2
CASTPGASGSRDEQYF	TGTGCCAGTACCCCCGGGGCTAGCGGGAGTCGGGACGAGCAGTACTTC	TRBD2	NA	TRBJ2-7	TRBV19
CAWSVSGQGSYNEQFF	TGTGCCTGGAGTGTTTCGGGACAGGGCTCCTACAATGAGCAGTTCTTC	TRBD1	once	TRBJ2-1	TRBV30
CASSLEGTEYEQYF	TGCGCCAGCAGCTTGGAGGGGACAGAATACGAGCAGTACTTC	TRBD1	NA	TRBJ2-7	TRBV5-1